These 7 T cell receptor beta chains came from one sample sequenced in a study of blood T cells in healthy people across ages. The second PCR ran about 6 to 12 cycles with a sample-barcoded 5' primer and J-beta primers. TCRdb itself ran the 5' RACE reads through MiXCR, one entry per CDR3 protein. The repertoire holds 800,000 to 950,000 distinct CDR3 sequences, with 25% to 35% as singletons. The sample was also reused in another study, on T cells of mothers and their children.

Sample: blood. All receptors come from a woman between 40 and 55 years old in good health.

With regard to this clonotype: A much bigger clone sits one base away, suggesting this may be a read error. Since no conserved phenylalanine or tryptophan closes the CDR3, a read error is the likely cause. The genes are TRBV20-1 and TRBJ1-2; D ambiguous. This CDR3 is built from 14 residues. Trimming stripped 3 bases from V and 8 bases from J, with 19 bases between. Germline loops: CDR1 DFQATT, CDR2 SNEGSKA (reference sequence). Written as DNA, the CDR3 is TGCAGTGCTAGCCTCCAGGCCGCCCTGCAGGGCTACACCTGC. Translating it yields CSASLQAALQGYTC.

The genes are TRBV10-3 and TRBJ2-7; possible D gene TRBD1, 6 bases. There are 13 residues in the CDR3. With 11 bases removed from V and 7 bases from J, the gap between germline ends came to 21 bases. Germline V CDR1 and CDR2: ENHRY, SYGVKD. Written as DNA, the CDR3 is TGTGCCTTCTCCCAGGGGCCGGACGGGGAGCAGTACTTC. This encodes CAFSQGPDGEQYF.

With regard to this clonotype: The junction departs from the called germline gene at one end, perhaps through a read error. The J gene is TRBJ2-1, the V gene TRBV10-3; D is ambiguous. CDR1 is ENHRY and CDR2 is SYGVKD in the germline V gene. The CDR3 is 12 amino acids. The CDR3 nucleotides are TGTGCCATCAGTGACAACTACGATGAGCAGTTCTTC. Protein product: CAISDNYDEQFF.

Ten or more counts support this clonotype. The rearrangement links TRBV6-5 to TRBJ2-7; no definite D call. CDR3 size: 13 residues. V was shortened by 2 bases and J by 0 bases, with 5 bases between the two germline ends. The germline V gene encodes CDR1 MNHEY and CDR2 SVGAGI. CDR3 loop: CASSYGFSYEQYF. The CDR3 DNA reads TGTGCCAGCAGTTACGGGTTCTCCTACGAGCAGTACTTC.

A few counts support this clonotype. Compared with germline, one end of the junction differs, possibly owing to a read error. The chain recombines TRBV10-3 with TRBJ1-4; D is unresolved. Germline V gives CDR1 ENHRY, CDR2 SYGVKD. The length of the CDR3 is 14 residues. The CDR3 DNA reads TGTGCCATCAGCCCCCAGGCCACTAATGAAAAACGGTTTTTT. This sequence encodes CAISPQATNEKRFF.

In this sample, this clonotype turned up a few times. This chain connects TRBV10-3 to TRBJ2-7, with 10 bases that match TRBD2. Losses at the gene ends were 3 bases for V and 2 bases for J; bases not matched to a gene: 4. CDR1 ENHRY and CDR2 SYGVKD come from the germline V gene. The CDR3 consists of 15 residues. CDR3 DNA: TGTGCCATCAGTGACCCTAGCGGGGGCCCCTACGAGCAGTACTTC. It specifies CAISDPSGGPYEQYF.

The table lists this clonotype with a few counts. The V and J genes are TRBV4-3 and TRBJ2-3; a possible D gene is TRBD2 (6 bases). Germline V lookup: CDR1 LGHNA, CDR2 YSLEER. The V gene lost 0 bases and the J gene lost 3 bases, with 10 bases spanning the gap. This CDR3 comprises 15 residues. The DNA for the CDR3 is TGCGCCAGCAGCCAAGATCGGGGGACGACAGATACGCAGTATTTT. Translating gives CASSQDRGTTDTQYF.